This T cell receptor beta chain was recovered during a study of T cell responses to AZD1222 COVID-19 vaccine. Study outcomes and limitations: White British donors predominated, females outnumbered males, and clonal diversity was possibly underestimated.

Assay: immunoSEQ multiplex PCR; the TCRdb copy retains only in-frame clones and omits some. This table has 80,000 to 100,000 clones, 70% to 90% appearing once. As concerns this clone: Antigen unknown.

The receptor was derived from an adult in good health. Sequenced here: peripheral blood, sampled on day 0 of AZD1222 vaccination.

This CDR3 is CASSPGTEPYEQYF. CDR3 coding DNA: TGTGCCAGCAGCCCAGGGACCGAGCCCTACGAGCAGTACTTC. V usage is TRBV11-3 and J usage is TRBJ2-7; D could derive from TRBD1 or TRBD2 (5 bases each). Trimming shortened V by 5 bases and J by 2 bases, and 13 bases separated the two germline ends. Germline CDR1 is SGHNT and CDR2 is YENEEA. The CDR3 consists of 14 residues.